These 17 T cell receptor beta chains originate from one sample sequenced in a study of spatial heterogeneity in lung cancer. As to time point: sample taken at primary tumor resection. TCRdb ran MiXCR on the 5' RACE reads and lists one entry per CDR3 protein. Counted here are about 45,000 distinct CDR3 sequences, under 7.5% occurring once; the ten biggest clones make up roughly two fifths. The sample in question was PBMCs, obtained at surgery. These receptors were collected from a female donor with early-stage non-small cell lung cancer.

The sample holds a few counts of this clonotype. The CDR3 bases are TGTGCCAGCAGCGTTTCCTGGACAGGATCAAATGAGCAGTTCTTC. Protein: CASSVSWTGSNEQFF. The V call is TRBV9, the J call TRBJ2-1, with 7 bases that match TRBD1. Germline CDR1 SGDLS, CDR2 YYNGEE. This CDR3 has 15 residues. Trimming took 2 bases from V and 7 from J; bases not matched to a gene: 9. Complete variable domain (other parts from reference TRBV9 and TRBJ2-1): DSGVTQTPKHLITATGQRVTLRCSPRSGDLSVYWYQQSLDQGLQFLIQYYNGEERAKGNILERFSAQQFPDLHSELNLSSLELGDSALYFCASSVSWTGSNEQFFGPGTRLTVL.

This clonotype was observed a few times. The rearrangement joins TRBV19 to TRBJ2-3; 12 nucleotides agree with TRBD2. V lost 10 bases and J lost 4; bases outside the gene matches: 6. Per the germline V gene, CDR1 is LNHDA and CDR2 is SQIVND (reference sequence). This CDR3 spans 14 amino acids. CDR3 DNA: TGTGCCACCCACGGACTAGCGGGGTCAGATACGCAGTATTTT. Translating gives CATHGLAGSDTQYF.

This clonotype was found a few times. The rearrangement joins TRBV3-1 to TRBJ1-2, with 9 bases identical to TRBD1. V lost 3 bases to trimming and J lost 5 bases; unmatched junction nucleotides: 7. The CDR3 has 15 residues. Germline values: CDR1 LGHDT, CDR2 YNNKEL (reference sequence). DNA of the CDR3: TGTGCCAGCAGCCACTTAAGCGACAGGGGGTATGGCTACACCTTC. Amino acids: CASSHLSDRGYGYTF.

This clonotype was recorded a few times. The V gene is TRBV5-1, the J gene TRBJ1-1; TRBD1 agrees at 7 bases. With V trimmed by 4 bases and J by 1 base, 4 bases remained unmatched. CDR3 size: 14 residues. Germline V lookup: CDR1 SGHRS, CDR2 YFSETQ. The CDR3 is CASSRGQPNTEAFF. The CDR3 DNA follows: TGCGCCAGCAGCAGGGGACAGCCGAACACTGAAGCTTTCTTT.

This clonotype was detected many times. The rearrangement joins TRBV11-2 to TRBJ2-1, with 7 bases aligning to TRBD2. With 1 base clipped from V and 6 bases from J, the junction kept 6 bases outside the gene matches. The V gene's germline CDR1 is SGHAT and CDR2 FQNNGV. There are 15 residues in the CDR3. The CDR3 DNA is TGTGCCAGCAGCTTAGCCCCCCAGCGGGGCAATGAGCAGTTCTTC. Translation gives CASSLAPQRGNEQFF.

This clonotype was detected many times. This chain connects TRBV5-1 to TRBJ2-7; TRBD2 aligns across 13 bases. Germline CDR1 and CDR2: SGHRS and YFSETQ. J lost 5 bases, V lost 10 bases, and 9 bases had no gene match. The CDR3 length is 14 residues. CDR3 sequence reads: CASGLAGSSNEQYF. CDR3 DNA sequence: TGCGCCTCGGGACTAGCGGGGAGCTCTAACGAGCAGTACTTC. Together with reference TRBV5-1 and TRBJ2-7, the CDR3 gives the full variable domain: KAGVTQTPRYLIKTRGQQVTLSCSPISGHRSVSWYQQTPGQGLQFLFEYFSETQRNKGNFPGRFSGRQFSNSRSEMNVSTLELGDSALYLCASGLAGSSNEQYFGPGTRLTVT.

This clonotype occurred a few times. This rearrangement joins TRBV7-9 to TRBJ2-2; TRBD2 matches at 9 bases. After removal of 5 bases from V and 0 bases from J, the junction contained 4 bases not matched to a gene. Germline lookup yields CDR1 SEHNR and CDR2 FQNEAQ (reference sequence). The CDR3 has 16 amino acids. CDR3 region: CASSARLAANTGELFF. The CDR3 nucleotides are TGTGCCAGCAGCGCGAGACTAGCGGCGAACACCGGGGAGCTGTTTTTT.

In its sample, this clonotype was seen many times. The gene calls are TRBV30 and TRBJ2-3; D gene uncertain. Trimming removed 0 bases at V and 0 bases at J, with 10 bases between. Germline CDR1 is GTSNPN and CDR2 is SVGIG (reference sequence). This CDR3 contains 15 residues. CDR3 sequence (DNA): TGTGCCTGGAGTGTGAGAGTATCTAGCACAGATACGCAGTATTTT. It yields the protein CAWSVRVSSTDTQYF.

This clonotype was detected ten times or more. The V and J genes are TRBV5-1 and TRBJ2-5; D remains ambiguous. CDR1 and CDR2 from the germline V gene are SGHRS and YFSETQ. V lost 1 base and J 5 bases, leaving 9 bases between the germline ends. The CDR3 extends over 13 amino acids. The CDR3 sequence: CASSLWPEETQYF. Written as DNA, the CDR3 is TGCGCCAGCAGCTTGTGGCCCGAGGAGACCCAGTACTTC.

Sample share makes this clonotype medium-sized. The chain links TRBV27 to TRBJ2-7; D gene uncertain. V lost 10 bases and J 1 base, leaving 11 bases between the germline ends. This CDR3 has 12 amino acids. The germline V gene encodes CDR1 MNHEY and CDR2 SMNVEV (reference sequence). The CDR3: CATYGSSYEQYF. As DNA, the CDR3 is TGTGCCACTTACGGCAGTTCCTACGAGCAGTACTTC.

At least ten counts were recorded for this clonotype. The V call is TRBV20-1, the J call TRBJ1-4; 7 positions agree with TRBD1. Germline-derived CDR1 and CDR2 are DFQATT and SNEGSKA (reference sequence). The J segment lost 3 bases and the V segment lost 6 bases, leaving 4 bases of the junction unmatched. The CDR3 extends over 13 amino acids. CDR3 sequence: CSARTGANEKLFF. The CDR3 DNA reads TGCAGTGCACGGACAGGAGCTAATGAAAAACTGTTTTTT.

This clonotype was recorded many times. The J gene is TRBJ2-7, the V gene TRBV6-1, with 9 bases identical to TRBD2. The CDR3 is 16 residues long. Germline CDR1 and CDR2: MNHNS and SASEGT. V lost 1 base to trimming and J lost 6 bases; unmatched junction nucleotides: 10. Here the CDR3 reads CASSEGLAGNLFEQYF. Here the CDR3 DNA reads TGTGCCAGCAGTGAAGGGCTAGCGGGGAACCTCTTCGAGCAGTACTTC.

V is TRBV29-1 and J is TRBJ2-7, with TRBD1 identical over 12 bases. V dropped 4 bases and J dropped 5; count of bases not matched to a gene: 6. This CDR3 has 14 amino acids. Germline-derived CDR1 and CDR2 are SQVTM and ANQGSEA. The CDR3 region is CSVVLGTGGNEQYF. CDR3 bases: TGCAGCGTTGTTCTCGGGACAGGGGGCAACGAGCAGTACTTC.

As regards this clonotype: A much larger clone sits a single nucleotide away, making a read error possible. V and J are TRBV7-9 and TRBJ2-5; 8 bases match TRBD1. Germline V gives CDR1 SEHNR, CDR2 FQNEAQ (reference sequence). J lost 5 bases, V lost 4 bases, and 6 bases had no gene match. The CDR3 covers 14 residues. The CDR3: CASSSAGGAETQYF. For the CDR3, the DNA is TGTGCCAGCAGCTCGGCAGGGGGCGCGGAGACCCAGTACTTC.

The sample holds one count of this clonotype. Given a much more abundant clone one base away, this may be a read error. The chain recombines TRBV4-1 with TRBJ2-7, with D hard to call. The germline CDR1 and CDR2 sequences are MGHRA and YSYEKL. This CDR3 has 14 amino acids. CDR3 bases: TGCGCCAGCAGCCGAGACTGGAAGACCTACGAGAAGTACTTC. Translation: CASSRDWKTYEKYF.

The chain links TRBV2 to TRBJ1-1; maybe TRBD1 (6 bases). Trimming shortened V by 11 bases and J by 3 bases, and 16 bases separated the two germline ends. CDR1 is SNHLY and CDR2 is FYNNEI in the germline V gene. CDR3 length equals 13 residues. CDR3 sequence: CAEELGADTEAFF. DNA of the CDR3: TGTGCCGAGGAATTGGGGGCGGACACTGAAGCTTTCTTT.

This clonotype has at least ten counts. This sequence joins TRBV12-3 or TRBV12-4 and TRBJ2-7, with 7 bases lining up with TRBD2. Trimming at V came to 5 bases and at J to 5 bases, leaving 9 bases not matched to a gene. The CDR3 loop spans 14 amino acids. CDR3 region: CASSPRGGRNEQYF. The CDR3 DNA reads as TGTGCCAGCAGTCCCCGCGGGGGAAGGAACGAGCAGTACTTC.